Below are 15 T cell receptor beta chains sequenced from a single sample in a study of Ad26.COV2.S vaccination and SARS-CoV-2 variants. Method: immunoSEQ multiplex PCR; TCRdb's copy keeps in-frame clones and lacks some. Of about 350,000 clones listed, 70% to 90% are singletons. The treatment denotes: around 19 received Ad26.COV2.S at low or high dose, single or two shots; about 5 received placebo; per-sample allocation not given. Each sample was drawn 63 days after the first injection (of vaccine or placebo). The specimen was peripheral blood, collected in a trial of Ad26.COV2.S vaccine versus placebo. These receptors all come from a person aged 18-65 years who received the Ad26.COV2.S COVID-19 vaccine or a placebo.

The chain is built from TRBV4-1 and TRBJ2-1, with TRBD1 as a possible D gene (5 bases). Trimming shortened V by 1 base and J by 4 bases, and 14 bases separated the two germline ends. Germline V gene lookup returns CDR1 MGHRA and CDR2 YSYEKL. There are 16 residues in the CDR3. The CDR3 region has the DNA TGCGCCAGCAGCCAAGGGCAGGGTGTATCGTACAATGAGCAGTTCTTC. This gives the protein CASSQGQGVSYNEQFF.

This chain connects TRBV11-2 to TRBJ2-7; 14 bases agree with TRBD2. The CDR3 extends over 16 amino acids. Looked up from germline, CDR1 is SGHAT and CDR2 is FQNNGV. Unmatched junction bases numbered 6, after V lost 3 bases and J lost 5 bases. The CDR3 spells CASSFGTSGRVNEQYF. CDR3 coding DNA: TGTGCCAGCAGCTTCGGGACTAGCGGGAGAGTCAACGAGCAGTACTTC.

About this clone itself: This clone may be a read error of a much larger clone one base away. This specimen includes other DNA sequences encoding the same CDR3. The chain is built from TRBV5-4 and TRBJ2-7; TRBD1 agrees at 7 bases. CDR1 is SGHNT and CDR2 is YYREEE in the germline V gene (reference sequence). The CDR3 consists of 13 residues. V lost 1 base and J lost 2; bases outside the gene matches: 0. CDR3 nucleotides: TGTGCCAGCAGCTTGACAGGGGCCTACGAGCAGTACTTC. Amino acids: CASSLTGAYEQYF.

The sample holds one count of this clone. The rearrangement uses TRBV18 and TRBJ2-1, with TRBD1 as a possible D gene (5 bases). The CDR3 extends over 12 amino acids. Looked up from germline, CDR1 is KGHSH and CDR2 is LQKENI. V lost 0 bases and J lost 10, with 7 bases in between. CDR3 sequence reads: CASSPPTGEQFF. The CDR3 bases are TGTGCCAGCTCACCACCAACAGGAGAGCAGTTCTTC.

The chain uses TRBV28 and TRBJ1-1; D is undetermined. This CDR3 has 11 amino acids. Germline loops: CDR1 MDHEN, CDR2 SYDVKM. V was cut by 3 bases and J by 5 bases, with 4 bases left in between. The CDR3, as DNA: TGTGCCAGCAGTTTCTTAACTGAAGCTTTCTTT. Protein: CASSFLTEAFF.

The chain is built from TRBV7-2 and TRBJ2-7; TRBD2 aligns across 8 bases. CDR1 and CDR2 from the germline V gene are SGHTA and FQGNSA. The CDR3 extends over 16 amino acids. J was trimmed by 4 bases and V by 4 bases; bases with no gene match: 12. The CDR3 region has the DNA TGTGCCAGCAGCTCAAGGTTCGGGGGGGGCTTTTACGAGCAGTACTTC. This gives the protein CASSSRFGGGFYEQYF.

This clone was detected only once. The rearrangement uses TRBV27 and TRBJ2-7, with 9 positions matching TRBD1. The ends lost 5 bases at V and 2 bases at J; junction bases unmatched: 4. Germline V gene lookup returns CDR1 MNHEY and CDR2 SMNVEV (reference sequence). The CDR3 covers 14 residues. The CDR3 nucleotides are TGTGCCAGCAGTAGGGACAGGGCAGCCTACGAGCAGTACTTC. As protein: CASSRDRAAYEQYF.

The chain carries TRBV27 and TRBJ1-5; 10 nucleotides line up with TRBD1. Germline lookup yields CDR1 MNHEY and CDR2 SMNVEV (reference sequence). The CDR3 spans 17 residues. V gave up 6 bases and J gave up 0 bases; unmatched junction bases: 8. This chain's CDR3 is CASRSGTGVRSNQPQHF. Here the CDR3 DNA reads TGTGCCAGCAGATCCGGGACAGGGGTCCGTAGCAATCAGCCCCAGCATTTT.

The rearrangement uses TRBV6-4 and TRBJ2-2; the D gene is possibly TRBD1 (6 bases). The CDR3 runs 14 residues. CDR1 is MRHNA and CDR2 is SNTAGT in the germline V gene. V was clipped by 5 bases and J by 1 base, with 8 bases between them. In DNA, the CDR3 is TGTGCCAGCAGTCCGGACAGGAACACCGGGGAGCTGTTTTTT. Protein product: CASSPDRNTGELFF.

CDR3 sequence: CASSSPGSNGWSQYF. The DNA for the CDR3 is TGTGCCAGCAGCTCCCCGGGATCTAACGGGTGGTCCCAGTACTTC. The chain couples TRBV7-2 to TRBJ2-5; D possibly corresponds to TRBD2 (5 bases). V lost 4 bases to trimming and J lost 9 bases, with 21 bases between them. Germline V gene sequence: CDR1 SGHTA, CDR2 FQGNSA. The CDR3 is 15 residues long.

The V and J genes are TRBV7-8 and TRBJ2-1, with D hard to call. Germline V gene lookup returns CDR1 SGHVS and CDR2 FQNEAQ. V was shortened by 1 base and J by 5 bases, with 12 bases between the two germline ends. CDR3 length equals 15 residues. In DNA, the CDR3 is TGTGCCAGCAGCTTAGGCCAGGTTGTCAACAATGAGCAGTTCTTC. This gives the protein CASSLGQVVNNEQFF.

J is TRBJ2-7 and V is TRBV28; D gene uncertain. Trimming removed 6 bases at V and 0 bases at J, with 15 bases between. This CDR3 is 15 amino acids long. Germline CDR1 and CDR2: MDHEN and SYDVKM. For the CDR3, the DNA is TGTGCCAGCAGCCTTCTGGGCTCTAGCTCCTACGAGCAGTACTTC. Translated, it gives CASSLLGSSSYEQYF.

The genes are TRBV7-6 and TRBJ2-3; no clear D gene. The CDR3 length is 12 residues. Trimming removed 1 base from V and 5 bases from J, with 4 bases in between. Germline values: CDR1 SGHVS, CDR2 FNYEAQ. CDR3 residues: CASSLERDTQYF. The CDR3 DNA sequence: TGTGCCAGCAGCTTAGAACGAGATACGCAGTATTTT. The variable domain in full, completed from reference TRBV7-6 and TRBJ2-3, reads GAGVSQSPRYKVTKRGQDVALRCDPISGHVSLYWYRQALGQGPEFLTYFNYEAQQDKSGLPNDRFSAERPEGSISTLTIQRTEQRDSAMYRCASSLERDTQYFGPGTRLTVL.

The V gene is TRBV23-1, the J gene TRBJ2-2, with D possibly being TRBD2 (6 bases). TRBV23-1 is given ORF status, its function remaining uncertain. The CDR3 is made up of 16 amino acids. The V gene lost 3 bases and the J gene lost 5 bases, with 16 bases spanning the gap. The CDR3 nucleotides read TGCGCCAGCAGTCAGTCACCAAGGAGGGGAACCGGGGAGCTGTTTTTT. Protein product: CASSQSPRRGTGELFF.

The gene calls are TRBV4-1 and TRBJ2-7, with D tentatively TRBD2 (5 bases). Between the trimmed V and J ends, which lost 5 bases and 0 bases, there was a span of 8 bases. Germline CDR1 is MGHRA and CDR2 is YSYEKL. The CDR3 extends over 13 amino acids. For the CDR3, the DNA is TGCGCCAGCAGCGACCGGGACTCCTACGAGCAGTACTTC. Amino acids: CASSDRDSYEQYF.